Each of the 20 T cell receptor beta chains below was sequenced from the same sample in a study of cytomegalovirus exposure and HLA in healthy donors (TCRdb year 2017). Receptor libraries were prepared by the immunoSEQ multiplex PCR assay. For the multiplex PCR, a mixture combining 60 forward primers for TCR Vbeta segments and 13 reverse primers for TCR Jbeta segments was used. TCRdb provides this immuneACCESS table in a form limited to in-frame rearrangements. Some clones are lacking; in checked studies, under half of them reflect an unresolved V gene, and why the rest are absent is not known. The sample table shows about 200,000 clones, and 60% to 80% are seen once. The ten largest clones capture roughly 3% of the sample. The sample taken for sequencing was PBMCs. All receptors come from a woman in her twenties or thirties in good health and CMV-seronegative.

This clone has only one observation. The chain is built from TRBV4-1 and TRBJ1-1; TRBD1 matches at 8 bases. Trimming cost V 1 base and J 7 bases; bases outside gene matches: 2. The CDR3 loop spans 13 amino acids. Germline-derived CDR1 and CDR2 are MGHRA and YSYEKL. As DNA, the CDR3 is TGCGCCAGCAGCCAAGTACAGGGGGGTGAAGCTTTCTTT. Translating gives CASSQVQGGEAFF.

The chain uses TRBV5-1 and TRBJ2-7; D is unresolved. The CDR3 is 13 amino acids. Per germline, CDR1 SGHRS and CDR2 YFSETQ. With 5 bases removed from V and 7 bases from J, the gap between germline ends came to 16 bases. The CDR3 here is CASSLVSVREQYF. The CDR3 nucleotides are TGCGCCAGCAGTCTGGTGTCCGTGAGGGAGCAGTACTTC.

The CDR3 protein is CASKGQGGPYEQYF. CDR3 nucleotides: TGTGCCAGCAAGGGGCAGGGGGGCCCCTACGAGCAGTACTTC. The chain has TRBV6-1 and TRBJ2-7, with D maybe TRBD1 (7 bases). This CDR3 region has 14 residues. Per the germline V gene, CDR1 is MNHNS and CDR2 is SASEGT. V was cut by 7 bases and J by 2 bases, with 15 bases left in between.

The CDR3 sequence: CASSKDRLGDTQYF. In nucleotides, the CDR3 is TGTGCCAGCAGTAAAGACAGGCTCGGGGATACGCAGTATTTT. The chain couples TRBV6-1 to TRBJ2-3; a weak D match, TRBD1 (6 bases). V gave up 5 bases and J gave up 6 bases, with 15 bases separating them. The CDR3 loop spans 14 amino acids. CDR1 MNHNS and CDR2 SASEGT come from the germline V gene.

The rearrangement uses TRBV27 and TRBJ2-7; TRBD1 matches 9 bases. This CDR3 comprises 15 residues. Trimming took 4 bases from V and 4 from J; bases not matched to a gene: 8. The V gene's germline CDR1 is MNHEY and CDR2 SMNVEV (reference sequence). This CDR3 is CASSSQTGGLYEQYF. DNA for the CDR3: TGTGCCAGCAGTTCCCAGACAGGGGGACTTTACGAGCAGTACTTC.

V is TRBV7-2 and J is TRBJ2-1, with 8 bases that match TRBD2. This CDR3 is built from 15 residues. Trimming took 5 bases from V and 8 from J; bases not matched to a gene: 11. Germline assignment: CDR1 SGHTA and CDR2 FQGNSA. Here the CDR3 DNA reads TGTGCCAGCAGCCTTGTTCTAGCGGGTTTCTATGAGCAGTTCTTC. It is translated as CASSLVLAGFYEQFF.

The chain uses TRBV27 and TRBJ1-5; D not certain. Trimming removed 6 bases from V and 1 base from J, with 4 bases in between. CDR1 is MNHEY, CDR2 SMNVEV, per germline (reference sequence). The CDR3 sequence is 12 residues long. The CDR3: CASSRSNQPQHF. Written as DNA, the CDR3 is TGTGCCAGCAGCCGGAGCAATCAGCCCCAGCATTTT.

As to this clone: Other DNA sequences within the sample encode an identical CDR3. V is TRBV11-2 and J is TRBJ2-7; 9 nucleotides match TRBD1. The J segment lost 4 bases and the V segment lost 5 bases, leaving 6 bases of the junction unmatched. There are 14 residues in the CDR3. CDR1 and CDR2 (germline): SGHAT, FQNNGV. CDR3: CASSPGTGLYEQYF. The CDR3 region has the DNA TGTGCCAGCAGCCCCGGGACAGGGCTATACGAGCAGTACTTC.

The chain links TRBV11-3 to TRBJ2-1; D gene uncertain. Per germline, CDR1 SGHNT and CDR2 YENEEA. CDR3 size: 13 residues. V lost 4 bases and J lost 8, with 12 bases in between. Here the CDR3 DNA reads TGTGCCAGCAGCTCAGATAAAAGCGATGAGCAGTTCTTC. Translated, it gives CASSSDKSDEQFF.

The chain is built from TRBV7-2 and TRBJ2-1, with D perhaps TRBD1 (6 bases). V lost 5 bases and J 7 bases, leaving 15 bases between the germline ends. Germline V gene sequence: CDR1 SGHTA, CDR2 FQGNSA. This CDR3 region has 14 residues. The CDR3 bases are TGTGCCAGCAGCACCCAGTCACAGGGAAATGAGCAGTTCTTC. Amino acid sequence: CASSTQSQGNEQFF.

The J gene is TRBJ1-2, the V gene TRBV30, with D perhaps matching TRBD1 (6 bases). V was cut by 3 bases and J by 12 bases, with 20 bases left in between. The CDR3 length is 13 residues. The germline V gene has CDR1 GTSNPN and CDR2 SVGIG (reference sequence). The CDR3 here is CAWSGGASRFDTF. CDR3 DNA sequence: TGTGCCTGGAGCGGGGGGGCCTCGAGGTTCGACACCTTC.

V usage is TRBV27 and J usage is TRBJ2-7; D may be TRBD1 (6 bases). This CDR3 is built from 15 residues. V was trimmed by 2 bases and J by 7 bases, leaving 18 bases between them. From germline, CDR1 is MNHEY and CDR2 SMNVEV (reference sequence). CDR3 sequence reads: CASSLKGGTGKEQYF. The CDR3 coding sequence is TGTGCCAGCAGTTTAAAAGGGGGTACTGGTAAAGAGCAGTACTTC.

The rearrangement joins TRBV4-1 to TRBJ2-5, with 12 bases matching TRBD2. Germline values: CDR1 MGHRA, CDR2 YSYEKL. V lost 5 bases and J lost 3; bases outside the gene matches: 10. CDR3 length: 17 residues. The CDR3 DNA reads as TGCGCCAGCAGCGGATTCCTAGCGGGAGGGCGGGAAGAGACCCAGTACTTC. This translates into CASSGFLAGGREETQYF.

The chain employs TRBV27 and TRBJ1-1, with 10 nucleotides matching TRBD1. The CDR3 runs to 13 residues. Per germline, CDR1 MNHEY and CDR2 SMNVEV (reference sequence). With 1 base clipped from V and 12 bases from J, the junction kept 5 bases outside the gene matches. CDR3 amino acids: CASSLWGDRGTFF. The CDR3 nucleotides are TGTGCCAGCAGTTTATGGGGGGACAGGGGTACTTTCTTT.

The V call is TRBV6-1, the J call TRBJ2-7; 8 bases are shared with TRBD1. Germline-derived CDR1 and CDR2 are MNHNS and SASEGT. V gave up 6 bases and J gave up 3 bases; unmatched junction bases: 4. This CDR3 has 13 residues. For the CDR3, the DNA is TGTGCCAGCAGCCTAGGACAGGGCTACGAGCAGTACTTC. It specifies CASSLGQGYEQYF.

J is TRBJ2-7 and V is TRBV5-4; TRBD1 might be the D (6 bases). The CDR3 spans 16 residues. Germline CDR1 is SGHNT and CDR2 is YYREEE (reference sequence). V lost 4 bases to trimming and J lost 1 base, with 18 bases between them. CDR3 sequence: CASSPRKDSVSYEQYF. The CDR3 DNA sequence: TGTGCCAGCAGCCCGCGCAAGGACAGCGTTTCCTACGAGCAGTACTTC. Full variable domain (rest looked up from reference TRBV5-4 and TRBJ2-7): ETGVTQSPTHLIKTRGQQVTLRCSSQSGHNTVSWYQQALGQGPQFIFQYYREEENGRGNFPPRFSGLQFPNYSSELNVNALELDDSALYLCASSPRKDSVSYEQYFGPGTRLTVT.

This clone was counted only a few times. The V call is TRBV27, the J call TRBJ1-2, with D maybe TRBD1 (6 bases). Germline loops: CDR1 MNHEY, CDR2 SMNVEV (reference sequence). The V gene lost 3 bases and the J gene lost 8 bases, with 13 bases spanning the gap. CDR3 length: 13 amino acids. This CDR3 is CASSLGAANGYTF. For the CDR3, the DNA is TGTGCCAGCAGTTTGGGGGCGGCTAACGGCTACACCTTC.

The sample holds a few counts of this clone. The rearrangement links TRBV5-6 to TRBJ2-1, with a weak D call TRBD2 (6 bases). V lost 3 bases and J lost 2, with 9 bases in between. Germline CDR1 SGHDT, CDR2 YYEEEE. The CDR3 is made up of 14 amino acids. The CDR3 sequence is CASSWGLTYNEQFF. The CDR3 nucleotides are TGTGCCAGCAGCTGGGGACTCACCTACAATGAGCAGTTCTTC.

The CDR3: CSVERGHANTGELFF. The CDR3 DNA reads as TGCAGCGTTGAGAGGGGGCACGCGAACACCGGGGAGCTGTTTTTT. The genes are TRBV29-1 and TRBJ2-2, with TRBD1 identical over 7 bases. Losses at the gene ends were 3 bases for V and 0 bases for J; bases not matched to a gene: 4. CDR1 and CDR2 from the germline V gene are SQVTM and ANQGSEA. The CDR3 length is 15 residues.

This chain connects TRBV6-5 to TRBJ2-3; maybe TRBD1 (6 bases). V was pared by 7 bases and J by 1 base, with 9 bases between. Looked up from germline, CDR1 is MNHEY and CDR2 is SVGAGI. CDR3 length: 13 residues. The CDR3, as DNA: TGTGCCAGCAAACACAGGGGCACAGATACGCAGTATTTT. Encoded protein: CASKHRGTDTQYF.